Below are 6 T cell receptor beta chains sequenced from a single sample in a study of PD-1 blockade in classical Hodgkin lymphoma (dated by TCRdb to about 2020). Library method: the immunoSEQ multiplex PCR assay. What TCRdb holds here is the immuneACCESS table cut down to in-frame rearrangements. Part of the clones is not present; checked against another copy, under half of the missing clones reflect an unresolved V gene, and the others are unexplained. The sample table contains 17,000 or so clones; only one count was recorded for 87% of them. The top ten clonotypes cover around 3.9% of the sample. The label giving this sample's time point can be read as: newly diagnosed, previously untreated cHL patient sample. The sequenced sample was peripheral blood mononuclear cells (PBMCs). These receptors all stem from a human donor with classical Hodgkin lymphoma.

This rearrangement joins TRBV15 to TRBJ2-3; D is uncertain. Germline loops: CDR1 LNHNV, CDR2 YYDKDF (reference sequence). V gave up 1 base and J gave up 2 bases, with 4 bases separating them. The CDR3 runs to 13 residues. This chain's CDR3 is CATSRASTDTQYF. The CDR3 DNA is TGTGCCACCAGCAGAGCATCCACAGATACGCAGTATTTT.

The V call is TRBV2, the J call TRBJ2-7, with a tentative D call TRBD1 (6 bases). Per the germline V gene, CDR1 is SNHLY and CDR2 is FYNNEI. V lost 2 bases and J 5 bases, leaving 13 bases between the germline ends. The CDR3 is 14 amino acids. CDR3 sequence: CASSETGFFDEQYF. The CDR3 DNA is TGTGCCAGCAGTGAAACAGGGTTCTTCGACGAGCAGTACTTC. The entire variable domain, with the rest obtained from reference TRBV2 and TRBJ2-7, is as follows: EPEVTQTPSHQVTQMGQEVILRCVPISNHLYFYWYRQILGQKVEFLVSFYNNEISEKSEIFDDQFSVERPDGSNFTLKIRSTKLEDSAMYFCASSETGFFDEQYFGPGTRLTVT.

The chain couples TRBV7-2 to TRBJ2-7, with a tentative D call TRBD2 (5 bases). The CDR3 has 13 residues. Trimming cost V 4 bases and J 6 bases, with 13 bases left between them. Germline V gene sequence: CDR1 SGHTA, CDR2 FQGNSA. CDR3 sequence: CASSSNPSGEQYF. The DNA of the CDR3 is TGTGCCAGCAGCTCCAATCCCAGCGGCGAGCAGTACTTC.

The rearrangement links TRBV10-3 to TRBJ2-5; D is ambiguous. Trimming took off 8 bases at V and 1 base at J, with 11 bases between the two ends. CDR1 and CDR2 from the germline V gene are ENHRY and SYGVKD. This CDR3 has 13 amino acids. CDR3 nucleotides: TGTGCCATCGCCCGTGGATCCCAAGAGACCCAGTACTTC. Its protein is CAIARGSQETQYF.

The V and J genes are TRBV13 and TRBJ1-3; TRBD1 matches 8 bases. CDR3 length: 17 residues. V gave up 3 bases and J gave up 3 bases; unmatched junction bases: 10. Germline V CDR1 and CDR2: PRHDT, FYEKMQ (reference sequence). The CDR3 region is CASSLGQAVRLGNTIYF. The CDR3 DNA is TGTGCCAGCAGCTTGGGACAGGCGGTCCGTCTTGGAAACACCATATATTTT. Based on the CDR3 plus reference TRBV13 and TRBJ1-3, the full variable domain is AAGVIQSPRHLIKEKRETATLKCYPIPRHDTVYWYQQGPGQDPQFLISFYEKMQSDKGSIPDRFSAQQFSDYHSELNMSSLELGDSALYFCASSLGQAVRLGNTIYFGEGSWLTVV.

The gene calls are TRBV10-3 and TRBJ2-7, with TRBD2 matching over 7 bases. The germline gives CDR1 ENHRY, CDR2 SYGVKD. This CDR3 has 15 amino acids. V dropped 5 bases and J dropped 3; count of bases not matched to a gene: 10. The chain's CDR3 is CAISNLLAVHYEQYF. The CDR3 bases are TGTGCCATCAGTAACTTGCTAGCGGTCCACTACGAGCAGTACTTC.